This T cell receptor beta chain appears in the sequencing data of a study of sequential checkpoint blockade in melanoma. The overall study: Randomization was 1:1 between first-line nivolumab→ipilimumab and ipilimumab→nivolumab. After both sequences, patients received maintenance nivolumab.

Profiled with immunoSEQ multiplex PCR; TCRdb holds only in-frame clones, not every one. The sample lists about 16,000 clones, around 92% occurring once. Treatment here: randomized to nivolumab then ipilimumab (arm A) or the reverse (arm B). The J segment lost 4 bases and the V segment lost 3 bases, leaving 9 bases of the junction unmatched. This CDR3 has 16 residues. Germline assignment: CDR1 SGDLS and CDR2 YYNGEE. The TCR originated in a human donor with melanoma. The chain carries TRBV9 and TRBJ2-7; 11 bases fit TRBD2. The sample consisted of CD8+ T cells sorted from blood (inferred from file names), taken from a patient given nivolumab and ipilimumab in sequence. The CDR3 nucleotides read TGTGCCAGCAGCGGTCCTACTAGCGGGAGAGGGTACGAGCAGTACTTC. Amino acid sequence: CASSGPTSGRGYEQYF.